The present entry profiles one TCR beta chain with its context. Original analysis: Amplifying reference gene primers gave estimates of nucleated cell counts. Sequencing used immunoSEQ multiplex PCR; TCRdb keeps in-frame clones, though not all of them. The V and J calls and clone size are taken from that table; D and trimming were inferred from the DNA. The table lists some 170,000 clones, around 80% of them singletons. The V end lost 3 bases, the J end lost 8 bases, and 21 bases lay between the germline ends. Germline-derived CDR1 and CDR2 are SNHLY and FYNNEI. This CDR3 is 16 amino acids long. This specimen comes from a study of blood T cell repertoires in COVID-19. Turning to the study itself: Some COVID-19 samples were acute and others convalescent; all came from the United States, Italy and Spain. From T cells, B-cell-depleted T cells, or PBMCs came the material, which was cDNA or gDNA.

The material sequenced was peripheral blood. The chain is built from TRBV2 and TRBJ2-3; D might be TRBD2 (5 bases). The TCR sequence derives from a woman between 65 and 79 years old with acute or convalescent COVID-19. The chain's CDR3 is CASSERVPGSSGTQYF. The CDR3 DNA sequence: TGTGCCAGCAGTGAGAGAGTACCGGGGTCGTCGGGTACGCAGTATTTT. The complete variable domain, with remaining parts taken from reference TRBV2 and TRBJ2-3, reads EPEVTQTPSHQVTQMGQEVILRCVPISNHLYFYWYRQILGQKVEFLVSFYNNEISEKSEIFDDQFSVERPDGSNFTLKIRSTKLEDSAMYFCASSERVPGSSGTQYFGPGTRLTVL.